The T cell receptor (beta chain) described here comes from a study of blood T cell repertoires in COVID-19 (dated by TCRdb to 2020 to 2021). Looking at the study overall: Samples covering the acute and convalescent phases of COVID-19 were provided by collaborators in the United States, Italy and Spain. The prospective study material was composed of cDNA or gDNA derived from T cells, B-cell-depleted T cells, or PBMCs. The dataset comprised deeply sampled blood TCRbeta repertoires from subjects exposed to, actively infected with, or recovered from COVID-19. Samples were obtained from the ongoing ImmuneRACE study (first 160 participants) and from about 1,300 subjects provided by 6 global collaborators. A de-identified subject ID, COVID-19 status, age in years and sex were almost always included in the sample metadata. Where available, HLA class I and class II types were taken from metadata supplied by the sample provider and were not determined by assay-based typing. The repertoires were made available in a free public database intended to serve as a resource for research on the immune response to SARS-CoV-2. The paper as a whole reports these results and caveats: The quantity of clinical and demographic metadata differed by source and by participant and was supplied without curation.

V trim: 6 bases; J trim: 10 bases; unmatched bases: 10. CDR1 SNHLY and CDR2 FYNNEI are derived from the germline V gene. The CDR3 runs 14 residues from the cysteine to the phenylalanine. Kept here is only the CDR3 DNA, which spans 42 bases and is read in frame from base 1. Comment on this clone: There is no known antigen for this receptor. No much larger clone exists at a distance of one base, and base qualities are not known.

Collaborating institutions collected whole blood in K2EDTA tubes following their own protocols. For TCRbeta analysis, collaborators shipped samples in one of three forms: frozen whole blood, isolated PBMCs, or DNA extracted from either of those sample types. TCRbeta CDR3 regions were amplified from genomic DNA using the immunoSEQ Assay, a bias-controlled multiplex PCR. In the source study's methods: Within the assay, amplification of reference gene primers was used to estimate how many nucleated cells each sample contained. To quantify the absolute abundance of each unique TCRbeta CDR3 rearrangement, sequence reads were collapsed and filtered. For each sample, productive Simpson clonality was calculated as the square root of Simpson's diversity index over productive rearrangements. TCRdb retrieved this table from immuneACCESS and kept in-frame rearrangements only. Not all clones are present; in checked studies, unresolved V genes account for under half, and no reason is known for the remainder. V, J and clone size were drawn from that table, and D and trimming were deduced from the DNA. In this sample the table shows some 130,000 clones, 75% to 90% of which occur a single time. The ten largest clonotypes hold around 4.7% of the sample.

The sequencing input was peripheral blood. The chain couples TRBV2 to TRBJ2-1; 9 middle bases align to TRBD1. This TCR derives from a human donor in a cohort sampled during active COVID-19. The nucleotides read TGTGCCAGCAGCTCCGGGACAGGGACTCAGGAGCAGTTCTTC. Translated, it reads CASSSGTGTQEQFF.